This T cell receptor beta chain comes out of a study of human CD8 memory T cell subsets. Healthy-donor buffy coats yielded the PBMC. The authors drew RNA from duplicate vials of 150,000 sorted CD8+ T cells per subset. The V gene's germline CDR1 is SGHRS and CDR2 YFSETQ. This CDR3 comprises 16 residues. The study's findings and limits: When diversity was estimated with Chao1, stem-like memory T cells appeared more diverse than precursor exhausted T cells.

Comment on this clonotype: Its antigen is not known.

Preparation of the TCR beta libraries relied on UMI-labeled 5' RACE. Authors' processing steps: Across the sequenced material, each individual TCR beta library was found to contain somewhere between roughly 2,600 and 18,000 functional CDR3 beta clonotypes. Using the 5' RACE reads, TCRdb records one entry per CDR3 protein without DNA. TCRdb's processing, not the authors', yielded these V and J calls. This repertoire comprises fewer than 20,000 distinct CDR3 sequences; its ten largest clones make up around 5.8%. This sequence originates from a human donor in good health. The J gene is TRBJ1-2, the V gene TRBV5-1. Sequencing used CD8+ T cells from PBMCs. The CDR3 loop reads CASSLGGSAANYGYTF.